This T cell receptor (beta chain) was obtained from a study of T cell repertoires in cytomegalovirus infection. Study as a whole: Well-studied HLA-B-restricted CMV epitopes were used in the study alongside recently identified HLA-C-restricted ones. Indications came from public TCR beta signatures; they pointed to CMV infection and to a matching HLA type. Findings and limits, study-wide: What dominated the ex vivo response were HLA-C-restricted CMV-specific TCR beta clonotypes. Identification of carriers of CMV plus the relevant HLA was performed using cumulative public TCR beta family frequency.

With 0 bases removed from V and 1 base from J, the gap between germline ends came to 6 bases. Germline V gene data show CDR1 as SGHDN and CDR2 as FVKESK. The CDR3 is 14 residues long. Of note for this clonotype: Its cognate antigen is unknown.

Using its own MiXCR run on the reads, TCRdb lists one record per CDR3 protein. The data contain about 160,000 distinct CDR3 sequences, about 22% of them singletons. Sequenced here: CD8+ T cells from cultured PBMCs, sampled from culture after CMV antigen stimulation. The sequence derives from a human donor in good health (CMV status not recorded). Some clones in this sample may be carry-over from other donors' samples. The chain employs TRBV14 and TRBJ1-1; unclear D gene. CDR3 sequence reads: CASSQDAGNTEAFF. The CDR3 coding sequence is TGTGCCAGCAGCCAAGATGCCGGGAACACTGAAGCTTTCTTT.